These 30 T cell receptor beta chains were sequenced from one sample in a study of human T cells and chemical hapten exposure. Time point here: patch test 2, 6 weeks after DPC sensitization. The treatment: therapeutic diphenylcyclopropenone sensitization with weekly scalp DPC. From the RACE reads, TCRdb called clonotypes with MiXCR, one entry per CDR3 protein. The repertoire consists of tens of thousands of distinct CDR3 sequences, with about 9.3% occurring once and the leading ten covering around 7%. The sequenced sample was whole blood, obtained in connection with sensitization to the hapten diphenylcyclopropenone (DPC). These receptors were taken from a woman aged 50 to 60 with alopecia areata. Some clones in this sample may be carry-over from other donors' samples.

This clonotype was observed many times. CDR3: CASSPRRDKASAADTQYF. Written as DNA, the CDR3 is TGTGCCAGCAGCCCCCGGCGGGATAAGGCGTCAGCTGCAGATACGCAGTATTTT. The V call is TRBV7-9, the J call TRBJ2-3; D is possibly TRBD2 (6 bases). The CDR3 has 18 amino acids. The V gene's germline CDR1 is SEHNR and CDR2 FQNEAQ (reference sequence). Trimming stripped 5 bases from V and 4 bases from J, with 25 bases between.

This clonotype was counted once. This chain connects TRBV3-1 to TRBJ2-1; possibly TRBD2 for D (5 bases). Germline loops: CDR1 LGHDT, CDR2 YNNKEL (reference sequence). Between the trimmed V and J ends, which lost 0 bases and 8 bases, there was a span of 17 bases. The CDR3 covers 16 residues. CDR3 residues: CASSQDRLALGDEQFF. DNA of the CDR3: TGTGCCAGCAGCCAAGATAGGCTAGCTCTGGGCGATGAGCAGTTCTTC.

This clonotype came up many times. The chain uses TRBV4-2 and TRBJ1-1; D is undetermined. This CDR3 comprises 14 residues. Germline V gene lookup returns CDR1 LGHNA and CDR2 YNFKEQ. The V end was cut by 0 bases, the J end by 9 bases, with 14 bases between. CDR3 region: CASSQDLSSRQAFF. CDR3 sequence (DNA): TGTGCCAGCAGCCAAGATTTGAGCTCCCGCCAAGCTTTCTTT.

This clonotype was counted a few times. The V gene is TRBV19, the J gene TRBJ2-3; 10 bases are a match to TRBD2. This CDR3 is 16 amino acids long. V lost 9 bases and J lost 0; bases outside the gene matches: 9. The V gene's germline CDR1 is LNHDA and CDR2 SQIVND (reference sequence). The CDR3 loop reads CASRPGLAISTDTQYF. In DNA form, the CDR3 reads TGTGCCAGCAGACCGGGACTAGCGATTAGCACAGATACGCAGTATTTT.

This clonotype was counted only a few times. The CDR3 sequence: CASSRLRGSYNEQFF. The CDR3 DNA sequence: TGTGCCAGCAGCCGTCTCCGGGGCTCCTACAATGAGCAGTTCTTC. The J gene is TRBJ2-1, the V gene TRBV11-2, with D maybe TRBD2 (5 bases). The ends were cut back, 5 bases at V and 0 bases at J, with 11 bases in the middle. The germline V gene has CDR1 SGHAT and CDR2 FQNNGV. The CDR3 length is 15 residues.

This clonotype was picked up a small number of times. J is TRBJ2-1 and V is TRBV18; D not certain. Trimming shortened V by 6 bases and J by 12 bases, and 12 bases separated the two germline ends. This CDR3 is 11 amino acids long. Germline CDR1 is KGHSH and CDR2 is LQKENI. The CDR3 protein is CASSPEPGQFF. The CDR3 DNA sequence: TGTGCCAGCTCCCCGGAGCCTGGGCAGTTCTTC.

Many counts were recorded for this clonotype. The chain employs TRBV7-9 and TRBJ2-1, with no clear D. Germline CDR1 SEHNR, CDR2 FQNEAQ (reference sequence). The V gene lost 3 bases and the J gene lost 8 bases, with 5 bases spanning the gap. The CDR3 consists of 11 residues. Here the CDR3 DNA reads TGTGCCAGCAGCTTCCAGTATGAGCAGTTCTTC. Amino acids: CASSFQYEQFF. Supplemented by reference TRBV7-9 and TRBJ2-1, the full variable domain reads DTGVSQNPRHKITKRGQNVTFRCDPISEHNRLYWYRQTLGQGPEFLTYFQNEAQLEKSRLLSDRFSAERPKGSFSTLEIQRTEQGDSAMYLCASSFQYEQFFGPGTRLTVL.

The chain recombines TRBV11-2 with TRBJ2-1; D remains unclear. Germline-derived CDR1 and CDR2 are SGHAT and FQNNGV. This CDR3 has 15 residues. V lost 5 bases, J lost 0 bases, and 11 bases lay in between. In DNA form, the CDR3 reads TGTGCCAGCAGCACCGATTACAGCTCCTACAATGAGCAGTTCTTC. Its translation is CASSTDYSSYNEQFF.

Remarks on this clonotype: Just one base apart from a much larger clone, this may be a read error. This sequence joins TRBV18 and TRBJ1-1; 8 positions agree with TRBD1. The germline V gene encodes CDR1 KGHSH and CDR2 LQKENI. The CDR3 is 15 residues long. CDR3 loop: CVSSPTGDRNTEAFF. The CDR3 DNA is TGTGTCAGCTCCCCGACAGGGGACCGGAACACTGAAGCTTTCTTT.

The chain recombines TRBV5-1 with TRBJ2-1; 11 bases are shared with TRBD2. Trimming cost V 3 bases and J 7 bases; bases outside gene matches: 12. Per germline, CDR1 SGHRS and CDR2 YFSETQ. The CDR3 sequence is 17 residues long. The CDR3 spells CASSYGTSGPTGNEQFF. The CDR3 nucleotides read TGCGCCAGCAGCTACGGGACTAGCGGTCCAACGGGAAATGAGCAGTTCTTC.

The J gene is TRBJ1-6, the V gene TRBV9; D unclear. Trimming stripped 0 bases from V and 2 bases from J, with 9 bases between. Per germline, CDR1 SGDLS and CDR2 YYNGEE. This CDR3 comprises 16 residues. CDR3: CASSVGPAPYNSPLHF. The CDR3 DNA reads as TGTGCCAGCAGCGTAGGACCGGCACCCTATAATTCACCCCTCCACTTT.

This clonotype was seen at least ten times. The genes are TRBV20-1 and TRBJ2-2, with 11 positions matching TRBD2. The CDR3 contains 16 residues. CDR1 and CDR2 from the germline V gene are DFQATT and SNEGSKA (reference sequence). Germline trimming cut 1 base from V and 3 bases from J; bases unmatched to any gene: 4. CDR3 coding DNA: TGCAGTGCTAGAGCCCCACTAGCGGGAGACACCGGGGAGCTGTTTTTT. Translated: CSARAPLAGDTGELFF.

This clonotype was counted a single time. This could be a read error, since a much larger clone is one nucleotide away. The chain combines TRBV2 with TRBJ2-7; D may correspond to TRBD1 or TRBD2 (5 bases each). Germline V gene data show CDR1 as SNHLY and CDR2 as FYNNEI. There are 11 residues in the CDR3. In DNA, the CDR3 is TGTGTCACCGGGGCGACGCGGGAGCAGTACTTC. It is translated as CVTGATREQYF.

The sample holds a few counts of this clonotype. The chain has TRBV18 and TRBJ1-1; possibly TRBD1 for D (5 bases). The germline CDR1 and CDR2 sequences are KGHSH and LQKENI. The CDR3 runs to 15 residues. The V end was cut by 4 bases, the J end by 5 bases, with 17 bases between. CDR3 loop: CASSRGTGTGTEAFF. DNA for the CDR3: TGTGCCAGCTCACGGGGAACCGGGACGGGGACTGAAGCTTTCTTT.

This clonotype was seen many times. The chain recombines TRBV7-4 with TRBJ1-1; D might be TRBD1 (6 bases). This CDR3 has 17 residues. V lost 3 bases and J 7 bases, leaving 24 bases between the germline ends. Per germline, CDR1 SGHVT and CDR2 SQSDAQ. DNA of the CDR3: TGTGCCAGCAGCTTTAATCTCGGCGGGGGCGAACACGGTGAAGCTTTCTTT. It encodes CASSFNLGGGEHGEAFF.

This clonotype was recorded many times. The rearrangement joins TRBV10-3 to TRBJ2-3, with 7 bases aligning to TRBD2. CDR3 length equals 17 residues. Germline-derived CDR1 and CDR2 are ENHRY and SYGVKD. V was clipped by 2 bases and J by 4 bases; unmatched bases: 12. CDR3 DNA sequence: TGTGCCATCAGTGAGGTGGGGCGCGGGAGAGGGGCAGATACGCAGTATTTT. Translation gives CAISEVGRGRGADTQYF.

This clonotype was detected only a few times. The chain uses TRBV29-1 and TRBJ1-1; D not certain. CDR3 size: 14 residues. The V end was cut by 5 bases, the J end by 4 bases, with 17 bases between. Germline V gene lookup returns CDR1 SQVTM and CDR2 ANQGSEA. The CDR3 loop is CSVTFTNGGTEAFF. The DNA for the CDR3 is TGCAGCGTTACCTTCACGAATGGTGGCACTGAAGCTTTCTTT.

This clonotype was detected only a few times. This rearrangement joins TRBV7-2 to TRBJ2-7, with TRBD2 as a possible D gene (5 bases). CDR1 SGHTA and CDR2 FQGNSA come from the germline V gene. With 1 base removed from V and 7 bases from J, the gap between germline ends came to 14 bases. CDR3 length equals 14 residues. Here the CDR3 reads CASSLDLRAEEQYF. DNA for the CDR3: TGTGCCAGCAGCTTAGACCTGAGGGCCGAAGAGCAGTACTTC.

This clonotype was observed at least ten times. In DNA, the CDR3 is TGTGCCAGCAGGCTAGCGGACACCGGGGAGCTGTTTTTT. It translates to CASRLADTGELFF. The chain links TRBV12-3 or TRBV12-4 to TRBJ2-2, with TRBD2 identical over 7 bases. The CDR3 spans 13 residues. With 6 bases clipped from V and 3 bases from J, the junction kept 1 base outside the gene matches.

This clonotype was seen a few times. This chain links TRBV11-2 with TRBJ2-1, with TRBD1 matching 7 bases. Germline loops: CDR1 SGHAT, CDR2 FQNNGV. The junction had 10 bases not matched to a gene; V was cut back by 5 bases and J by 6 bases. The CDR3 extends over 15 amino acids. The CDR3 DNA reads TGTGCCAGCAGCCGAAACCGGGACAGCTTCAATGAGCAGTTCTTC. Protein sequence: CASSRNRDSFNEQFF.

This clonotype was counted at least ten times. The V gene is TRBV9, the J gene TRBJ2-3; TRBD2 matches at 12 bases. After removal of 0 bases from V and 6 bases from J, the junction contained 5 bases not matched to a gene. The CDR3 totals 16 residues. Per the germline V gene, CDR1 is SGDLS and CDR2 is YYNGEE. The CDR3 bases are TGTGCCAGCAGCGTAGGACTAGCGGGAGTAGTCGATACGCAGTATTTT. Residues: CASSVGLAGVVDTQYF.

This clonotype has ten or more counts. The chain combines TRBV29-1 with TRBJ1-1; D is undetermined. The ends were cut back, 4 bases at V and 4 bases at J, with 4 bases in the middle. The CDR3 is 10 residues long. In germline, CDR1 is SQVTM, CDR2 ANQGSEA. The CDR3 region is CSVGGTEAFF. The CDR3 DNA is TGCAGCGTTGGAGGCACTGAAGCTTTCTTT.

This clonotype came up many times. This CDR3 reads CATSGKTGTSGSFIDNEQFF. The CDR3 nucleotides read TGTGCCACCAGTGGGAAGACCGGGACTAGCGGGAGTTTTATCGACAATGAGCAGTTCTTC. The chain couples TRBV24-1 to TRBJ2-1; TRBD2 agrees at 14 bases. The CDR3 sequence is 20 residues long. With 5 bases clipped from V and 5 bases from J, the junction kept 16 bases outside the gene matches. The germline V gene encodes CDR1 KGHDR and CDR2 SFDVKD.

This clonotype occurred many times. The rearrangement links TRBV29-1 to TRBJ2-1; D may be TRBD1 (6 bases). Germline-derived CDR1 and CDR2 are SQVTM and ANQGSEA. Trimming removed 0 bases from V and 3 bases from J, with 9 bases in between. The CDR3 is 14 amino acids. CDR3 coding DNA: TGCAGCGTTGAAGAGGACAGAGACTACAATGAGCAGTTCTTC. Translation: CSVEEDRDYNEQFF.

This chain joins TRBV11-1 and TRBJ2-7; no clear D gene. Germline V gene data show CDR1 as SGHAT and CDR2 as FQDESV (reference sequence). V was clipped by 3 bases and J by 7 bases, with 13 bases between them. This CDR3 is built from 13 residues. CDR3 nucleotides: TGTGCCAGCAGCTTTGGAAGAGCTGGGGAGCAGTACTTC. It translates to CASSFGRAGEQYF.

At least ten counts were recorded for this clonotype. DNA of the CDR3: TGCAGCCTTAGCGGGAGGCCCTACAATGAGCAGTTCTTC. Translating it yields CSLSGRPYNEQFF. The V and J genes are TRBV29-1 and TRBJ2-1; 10 bases agree with TRBD2. The V segment lost 8 bases and the J segment 2 bases; nucleotides outside the gene matches: 3. Germline lookup yields CDR1 SQVTM and CDR2 ANQGSEA. The CDR3 runs to 13 residues.

The chain recombines TRBV4-2 with TRBJ1-4; D possibly corresponds to TRBD1 (5 bases). Trimming removed 0 bases from V and 8 bases from J, with 16 bases in between. Germline CDR1 reads LGHNA; CDR2 reads YNFKEQ. The CDR3 sequence is 16 residues long. The CDR3 loop reads CASSQERSQGWEKLFF. The DNA for the CDR3 is TGTGCCAGCAGCCAAGAGAGGTCCCAGGGATGGGAAAAACTGTTTTTT.

The chain combines TRBV6-6 with TRBJ1-6, with unresolved D. Between the trimmed V and J ends, which lost 2 bases and 10 bases, there was a span of 15 bases. The CDR3 is made up of 15 amino acids. Looked up from germline, CDR1 is MNHNY and CDR2 is SVGAGI (reference sequence). DNA for the CDR3: TGTGCCAGCAGTTACAGCGGGGAAGGAGGGTCACCCCTCCACTTT. Translation: CASSYSGEGGSPLHF.

This clonotype was recorded at least ten times. The genes are TRBV12-3 or TRBV12-4 and TRBJ2-2; TRBD2 aligns across 9 bases. With 2 bases clipped from V and 0 bases from J, the junction kept 10 bases outside the gene matches. This CDR3 has 19 residues. As DNA, the CDR3 is TGTGCCAGCAGTTTAAGCCCCCTAGCGGGATATTCGAACACCGGGGAGCTGTTTTTT. Translated: CASSLSPLAGYSNTGELFF.

The genes are TRBV29-1 and TRBJ2-1, with 9 bases aligning to TRBD1. The CDR3 sequence is 14 residues long. Trimming cost V 6 bases and J 0 bases; bases outside gene matches: 3. Looked up from germline, CDR1 is SQVTM and CDR2 is ANQGSEA. CDR3 coding DNA: TGCAGCGTAGGACAGGGGAGCTCCTACAATGAGCAGTTCTTC. It encodes CSVGQGSSYNEQFF.